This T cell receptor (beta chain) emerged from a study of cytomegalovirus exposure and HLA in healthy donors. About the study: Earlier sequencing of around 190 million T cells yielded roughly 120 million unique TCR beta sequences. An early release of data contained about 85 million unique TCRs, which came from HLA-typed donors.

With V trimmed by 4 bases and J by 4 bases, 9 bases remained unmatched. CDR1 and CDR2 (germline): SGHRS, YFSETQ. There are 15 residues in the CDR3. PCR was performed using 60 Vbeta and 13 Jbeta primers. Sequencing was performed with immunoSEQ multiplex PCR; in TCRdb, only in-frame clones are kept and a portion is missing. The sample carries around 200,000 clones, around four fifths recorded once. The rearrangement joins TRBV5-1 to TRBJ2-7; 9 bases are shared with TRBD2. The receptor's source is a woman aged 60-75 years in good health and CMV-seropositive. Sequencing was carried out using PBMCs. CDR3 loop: CASSPLAGSTYEQYF. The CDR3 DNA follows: TGCGCCAGCAGCCCCCTAGCGGGGAGCACTTACGAGCAGTACTTC.